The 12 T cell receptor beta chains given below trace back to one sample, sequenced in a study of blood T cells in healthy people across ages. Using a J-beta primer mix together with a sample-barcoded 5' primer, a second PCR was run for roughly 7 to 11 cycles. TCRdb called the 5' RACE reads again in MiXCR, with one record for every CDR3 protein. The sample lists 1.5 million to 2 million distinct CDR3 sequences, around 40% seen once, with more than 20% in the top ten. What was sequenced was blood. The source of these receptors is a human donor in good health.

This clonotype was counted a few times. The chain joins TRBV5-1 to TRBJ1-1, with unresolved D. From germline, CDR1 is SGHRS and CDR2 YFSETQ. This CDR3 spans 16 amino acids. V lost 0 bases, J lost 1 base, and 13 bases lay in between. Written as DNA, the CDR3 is TGCGCCAGCAGCTTGGGACGGTCCTCCACGAACACTGAAGCTTTCTTT. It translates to CASSLGRSSTNTEAFF.

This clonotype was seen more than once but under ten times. The CDR3 is CASSQGDGTGYEPQHF. CDR3 DNA sequence: TGTGCCAGCAGCCAAGGTGACGGGACAGGCTATGAGCCCCAGCATTTT. V and J are TRBV3-1 and TRBJ1-5, with 8 bases aligning to TRBD1. Germline V gene data show CDR1 as LGHDT and CDR2 as YNNKEL (reference sequence). The CDR3 has 16 residues. The trim removed 1 base at V and 8 bases at J, leaving 10 bases unmatched.

CDR3 DNA: TGTGCCAGCGGAGTTCTCCAGAGGGAGAGTGAAAAACTGTTTTTT. Translation: CASGVLQRESEKLFF. The chain couples TRBV12-3 or TRBV12-4 to TRBJ1-4, with no clear D. The CDR3 contains 15 residues. The V gene lost 8 bases and the J gene lost 7 bases, with 20 bases spanning the gap.

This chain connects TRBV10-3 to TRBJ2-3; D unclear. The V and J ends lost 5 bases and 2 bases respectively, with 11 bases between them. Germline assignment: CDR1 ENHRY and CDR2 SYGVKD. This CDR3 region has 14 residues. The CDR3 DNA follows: TGTGCCATCAGTCTAAGCCGGGTCACAGATACGCAGTATTTT. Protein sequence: CAISLSRVTDTQYF.

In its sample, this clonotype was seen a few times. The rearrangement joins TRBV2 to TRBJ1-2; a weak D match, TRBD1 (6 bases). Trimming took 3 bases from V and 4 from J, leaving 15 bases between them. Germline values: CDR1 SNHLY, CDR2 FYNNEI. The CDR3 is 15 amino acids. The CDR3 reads CASSDGGQAFYGYTF. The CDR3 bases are TGTGCCAGCAGTGACGGGGGGCAGGCCTTCTATGGCTACACCTTC.

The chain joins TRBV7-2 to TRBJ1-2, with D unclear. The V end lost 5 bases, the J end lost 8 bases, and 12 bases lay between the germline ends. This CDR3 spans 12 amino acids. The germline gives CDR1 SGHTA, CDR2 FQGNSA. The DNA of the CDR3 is TGTGCCAGCAGCATAAGGACCGGCGGCTACACCTTC. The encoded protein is CASSIRTGGYTF.

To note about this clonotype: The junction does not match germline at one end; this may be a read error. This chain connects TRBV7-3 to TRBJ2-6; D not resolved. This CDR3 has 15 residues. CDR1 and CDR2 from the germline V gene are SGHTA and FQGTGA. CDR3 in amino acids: CVSSLIGVGANVLTF. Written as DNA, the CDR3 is TGTGTCAGCAGCTTAATTGGGGTCGGGGCCAACGTCCTGACTTTC.

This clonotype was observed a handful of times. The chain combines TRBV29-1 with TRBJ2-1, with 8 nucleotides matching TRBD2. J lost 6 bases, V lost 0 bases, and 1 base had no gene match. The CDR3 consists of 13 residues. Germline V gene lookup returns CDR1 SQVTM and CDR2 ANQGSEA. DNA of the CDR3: TGCAGCGTTGAAGAAACTAGCGGCAATGAGCAGTTCTTC. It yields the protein CSVEETSGNEQFF.

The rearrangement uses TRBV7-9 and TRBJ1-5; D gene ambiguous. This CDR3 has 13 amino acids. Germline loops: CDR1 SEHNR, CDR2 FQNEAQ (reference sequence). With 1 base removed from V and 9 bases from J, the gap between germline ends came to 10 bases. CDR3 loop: CASSLEAYGPQHF. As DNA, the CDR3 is TGTGCCAGCAGCTTAGAGGCTTATGGGCCCCAGCATTTT.

The CDR3 region has the DNA TGCGCCAGCAGAACGGGGATGGGTGAAAAACTGTTTTTT. It yields the protein CASRTGMGEKLFF. V usage is TRBV5-1 and J usage is TRBJ1-4; no reliable D call. Germline V gives CDR1 SGHRS, CDR2 YFSETQ. The CDR3 spans 13 residues. The V end lost 5 bases, the J end lost 7 bases, and 12 bases lay between the germline ends.

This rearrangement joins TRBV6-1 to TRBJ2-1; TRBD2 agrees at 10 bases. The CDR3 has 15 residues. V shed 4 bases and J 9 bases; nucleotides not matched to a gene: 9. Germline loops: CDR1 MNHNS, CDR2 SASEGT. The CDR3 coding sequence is TGTGCCAGCAGTGGGGTCATAGCGGGGGGAAGTGAGCAGTTCTTC. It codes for CASSGVIAGGSEQFF.

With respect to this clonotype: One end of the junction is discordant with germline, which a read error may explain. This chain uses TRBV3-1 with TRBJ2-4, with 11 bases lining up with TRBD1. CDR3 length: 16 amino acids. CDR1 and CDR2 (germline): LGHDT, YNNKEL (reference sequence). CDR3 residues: CASSLMDRGRQNIQYF. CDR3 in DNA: TGCGCCAGCAGCCTAATGGACAGGGGGCGTCAAAACATTCAGTACTTC.